These 20 T cell receptor beta chains were sequenced from one sample in a study of cytomegalovirus exposure and HLA in healthy donors. The PCR used 60 Vbeta and 13 Jbeta primers. Sequenced by immunoSEQ multiplex PCR; TCRdb stores in-frame clones only, minus some. The sample table sets out about 200,000 clones. What was sequenced was PBMCs. The receptor source for this set is a boy between 10 and 17 years old in good health and CMV-seronegative.

This rearrangement joins TRBV18 to TRBJ2-7; 12 bases agree with TRBD1. Germline V gene data show CDR1 as KGHSH and CDR2 as LQKENI. With 2 bases clipped from V and 5 bases from J, the junction kept 7 bases outside the gene matches. CDR3 length: 16 amino acids. The CDR3: CASSPMGTGGINEQYF. CDR3 sequence (DNA): TGTGCCAGCTCACCAATGGGGACAGGGGGCATCAACGAGCAGTACTTC.

This rearrangement joins TRBV9 to TRBJ2-7; 7 positions match TRBD1. CDR1 is SGDLS and CDR2 is YYNGEE in the germline V gene. V lost 3 bases and J lost 0; bases outside the gene matches: 3. This CDR3 comprises 14 residues. This chain's CDR3 is CASSGTGSSYEQYF. The CDR3 DNA is TGTGCCAGCAGCGGGACAGGTAGCTCCTACGAGCAGTACTTC.

V gene TRBV7-2 combines with J gene TRBJ2-5, with 7 positions matching TRBD1. Germline-derived CDR1 and CDR2 are SGHTA and FQGNSA. Trimming took 5 bases from V and 4 from J; bases not matched to a gene: 10. The CDR3 runs 15 residues. The CDR3 DNA is TGTGCCAGCAGCCCCACACAAAGGGGGCCAGAGACCCAGTACTTC. Residues: CASSPTQRGPETQYF.

This chain joins TRBV27 and TRBJ2-1; maybe TRBD1 (5 bases). The CDR3 has 14 amino acids. V was cut by 3 bases and J by 7 bases, with 13 bases left in between. The germline CDR1 and CDR2 sequences are MNHEY and SMNVEV (reference sequence). The CDR3 sequence: CASSLGLGPNEQFF. In DNA form, the CDR3 reads TGTGCCAGCAGTTTGGGGCTAGGCCCAAATGAGCAGTTCTTC.

This chain uses TRBV7-2 with TRBJ1-2; unclear D gene. Germline values: CDR1 SGHTA, CDR2 FQGNSA. Trimming cost V 1 base and J 0 bases, with 9 bases left between them. The CDR3 contains 15 residues. The CDR3 sequence is CASSLERVANYGYTF. DNA of the CDR3: TGTGCCAGCAGCTTAGAGCGGGTAGCTAACTATGGCTACACCTTC.

This sequence joins TRBV27 and TRBJ1-1, with unresolved D. Germline CDR1 reads MNHEY; CDR2 reads SMNVEV (reference sequence). This CDR3 region has 13 residues. The V gene lost 2 bases and the J gene lost 6 bases, with 10 bases spanning the gap. The CDR3 DNA is TGTGCCAGCAGTTTAGAGGGTAACGCTGAAGCTTTCTTT. Its protein product is CASSLEGNAEAFF.

This sequence joins TRBV4-1 and TRBJ1-2, with 8 bases aligning to TRBD1. The CDR3 contains 17 residues. Germline CDR1 and CDR2: MGHRA and YSYEKL. V shed 1 base and J 4 bases; nucleotides not matched to a gene: 11. The CDR3 DNA is TGCGCCAGCAGCCAAGGTCCGTCGGCAGGGGGCGGCTATGGCTACACCTTC. Protein: CASSQGPSAGGGYGYTF.

This chain uses TRBV28 with TRBJ1-5, with 12 bases identical to TRBD1. This CDR3 has 17 amino acids. Germline loops: CDR1 MDHEN, CDR2 SYDVKM. V was clipped by 5 bases and J by 3 bases; unmatched bases: 8. DNA of the CDR3: TGTGCCAGCAGTGCCACCCCGGGACAGGGGGCCAATCAGCCCCAGCATTTT. Protein sequence: CASSATPGQGANQPQHF.

The chain combines TRBV7-8 with TRBJ1-1, with 8 bases that match TRBD1. This CDR3 spans 15 amino acids. Germline V gene sequence: CDR1 SGHVS, CDR2 FQNEAQ. The ends lost 6 bases at V and 10 bases at J; junction bases unmatched: 16. The CDR3 loop is CASRGSDRGWVGAFF. The CDR3 DNA reads as TGTGCCAGCAGGGGCAGCGACAGGGGTTGGGTAGGAGCTTTCTTT.

The rearrangement joins TRBV29-1 to TRBJ2-3; 10 bases agree with TRBD2. V lost 5 bases to trimming and J lost 0 bases; unmatched junction nucleotides: 2. The length of the CDR3 is 14 residues. Germline CDR1 and CDR2: SQVTM and ANQGSEA. The CDR3 is CSVQRGGSTDTQYF. In nucleotides, the CDR3 is TGCAGCGTTCAGCGGGGGGGGAGCACAGATACGCAGTATTTT.

The chain uses TRBV4-1 and TRBJ2-1, with TRBD1 as a possible D gene (6 bases). CDR3 size: 15 residues. CDR1 MGHRA and CDR2 YSYEKL come from the germline V gene. The V end was cut by 3 bases, the J end by 3 bases, with 12 bases between. The CDR3: CASSHSGDRYNEQFF. CDR3 coding DNA: TGCGCCAGCAGCCATTCAGGGGACCGCTACAATGAGCAGTTCTTC.

The CDR3 DNA is TGTGCCAGCAGCTTAGGGACAGGGATCTACGAGCAGTACTTC. Amino acid sequence: CASSLGTGIYEQYF. The chain links TRBV5-6 to TRBJ2-7; 9 positions agree with TRBD1. Unmatched junction bases numbered 3, after V lost 2 bases and J lost 3 bases. The length of the CDR3 is 14 residues. Germline CDR1 SGHDT, CDR2 YYEEEE. Combining the CDR3 with reference TRBV5-6 and TRBJ2-7 gives the whole variable domain DAGVTQSPTHLIKTRGQQVTLRCSPKSGHDTVSWYQQALGQGPQFIFQYYEEEERQRGNFPDRFSGHQFPNYSSELNVNALLLGDSALYLCASSLGTGIYEQYFGPGTRLTVT.

DNA for the CDR3: TGCGCCAGCAGCCGAAGTTCGGACAGCGCCTACGAGCAGTACTTC. Translating gives CASSRSSDSAYEQYF. This sequence joins TRBV5-1 and TRBJ2-7; tentative D call: TRBD1 (6 bases). Trimming removed 4 bases at V and 2 bases at J, with 16 bases between. The CDR3 is 15 residues long. Germline CDR1 and CDR2: SGHRS and YFSETQ.

In nucleotides, the CDR3 is TGTGCCTGGAGTGTACTCGACAGGGGATTGGATGGCTACACCTTC. Encoded protein: CAWSVLDRGLDGYTF. J is TRBJ1-2 and V is TRBV30, with TRBD1 matching over 8 bases. Germline values: CDR1 GTSNPN, CDR2 SVGIG (reference sequence). The CDR3 covers 15 residues. V was clipped by 0 bases and J by 6 bases; unmatched bases: 9. The variable domain in full, completed from reference TRBV30 and TRBJ1-2, reads SQTIHQWPATLVQPVGSPLSLECTVEGTSNPNLYWYRQAAGRGLQLLFYSVGIGQISSEVPQNLSASRPQDRQFILSSKKLLLSDSGFYLCAWSVLDRGLDGYTFGSGTRLTVV.

V gene TRBV5-4 combines with J gene TRBJ2-7; TRBD1 aligns across 7 bases. This CDR3 is 16 amino acids long. Trimming removed 3 bases from V and 1 base from J; junction bases left unmatched: 10. Germline V gene data show CDR1 as SGHNT and CDR2 as YYREEE (reference sequence). The CDR3 protein is CASSSSGTVHSYEQYF. The CDR3, as DNA: TGTGCCAGCAGCTCGTCCGGGACAGTTCATTCCTACGAGCAGTACTTC.

CDR3 region: CASSWGGKDTEAFF. CDR3 DNA: TGTGCCAGCAGCTGGGGGGGGAAGGACACTGAAGCTTTCTTT. The chain employs TRBV7-9 and TRBJ1-1, with a tentative D call TRBD1 (5 bases). V lost 4 bases to trimming and J lost 3 bases, with 12 bases between them. The germline gives CDR1 SEHNR, CDR2 FQNEAQ (reference sequence). The CDR3 runs 14 residues.

The chain is built from TRBV5-6 and TRBJ2-5; D unclear. The V end lost 3 bases, the J end lost 0 bases, and 12 bases lay between the germline ends. CDR1 and CDR2 from the germline V gene are SGHDT and YYEEEE. The CDR3 runs to 15 residues. CDR3 amino acids: CASSSSGYYQETQYF. CDR3 nucleotide sequence: TGTGCCAGCAGCTCCTCAGGATACTACCAAGAGACCCAGTACTTC.

The V gene is TRBV7-3, the J gene TRBJ2-3; possibly TRBD2 for D (5 bases). Trimming cost V 3 bases and J 2 bases, with 9 bases left between them. Germline V gene sequence: CDR1 SGHTA, CDR2 FQGTGA. The CDR3 runs 14 residues. The CDR3 DNA reads as TGTGCCAGCAGCTTTACGGGAACCACAGATACGCAGTATTTT. Its protein is CASSFTGTTDTQYF.

The V gene is TRBV30, the J gene TRBJ1-1; the D is unclear. The V gene's germline CDR1 is GTSNPN and CDR2 SVGIG (reference sequence). This CDR3 region has 15 residues. V was trimmed by 2 bases and J by 0 bases, leaving 13 bases between them. The CDR3 DNA follows: TGTGCCTGGAGTTGGCTCGGCAGGATGAACACTGAAGCTTTCTTT. It specifies CAWSWLGRMNTEAFF.

A word on this clone: The CDR3 ends on some other residue instead of the conserved phenylalanine or tryptophan, so this is likely a read error. The chain uses TRBV2 and TRBJ1-5; 7 bases align to TRBD1. The CDR3 runs 13 residues. Germline V CDR1 and CDR2: SNHLY, FYNNEI. After removal of 8 bases from V and 3 bases from J, the junction contained 4 bases not matched to a gene. The CDR3 spells CASRDRFNQPQHY. The CDR3 DNA sequence: TGTGCCAGCCGGGACAGATTCAATCAGCCCCAGCATTAT.